This T cell receptor (beta chain) was captured by sequencing in a study of T cells expressing NK-cell markers (dated by TCRdb to between 2020 and 2021). With regard to the full study: Under 10 donors provided sorted CD3+CD56+NKG2C+, CD3+CD56+NKG2C- and CD3+CD56-NKG2C+ T-cell subsets, whose TCR beta-chain repertoires were profiled. Among the eight sequenced donors, only one was HCMV-seronegative, while the other seven were HCMV-seropositive. The libraries were sequenced on Illumina HiSeq 2000/2500, MiSeq or NextSeq, producing 2 x 150 bp reads. The eight sequenced donors were randomly selected healthy volunteers, three men and five women. Overall study outcomes, separate from this receptor: It remained unclear whether the expanded NKG2C-expressing T cell clones were specific for HCMV antigens. Those dominant clonotypes were again the most abundant among CD3+CD56-NKG2C+ cells in several donors, at roughly 28.3-60.1%. For six donors, the dominant CD3+CD56+NKG2C+ clonotypes were among the top 10 CD8+ clonotypes and accounted for roughly 1.0-7.5% of CD8+ T cells.

HCMV-specific IgG was detected in serum with a commercial ELISA kit to determine HCMV serostatus. Peripheral blood mononuclear cells were isolated from blood by Ficoll density gradient centrifugation. Instrument on record: Illumina HiSeq 2000. TCR beta cDNA libraries were made by 5'RACE template switching that added a universal primer site and unique molecular identifiers. Synthesis of cDNA was primed from the TCR beta constant segment and was followed by two consecutive PCR amplification steps. From the authors' description of their analysis: Reads were demultiplexed and grouped by UMI with MIGEC, and clonotypes were assembled and quantified with MiTCR. To exclude erroneous sequences, any TCR cDNA sequence not supported by at least two reads was discarded. The tcR package was used for downstream repertoire analysis, and clonotypes were matched between fractions using CDR3 nucleotide sequence together with V segment. VDJmatch was used to annotate antigen specificity against VDJdb, with one amino acid substitution in CDR3 allowed. Each entry corresponds to one CDR3 protein sequence from reads that TCRdb reprocessed, and DNA is not given. These V and J calls are TCRdb output, not the study's own analysis. This sample's table carries 550,000 to 600,000 distinct CDR3 sequences. The ten largest clones take up roughly 3.5% of the sample.

Note on this clonotype: There is no known antigen for this receptor.

The clonotype was recovered from a man younger than 35 in good health. Donor details come from another sample of the same person, matched by shared clones. The sequenced sample was blood T cells: a sorted CD56 or NKG2C T cell subset, CD4+ or CD8+ T cells, or bulk PBMC T cells (not recorded which).

The CDR3 here reads CASTSEPSYGYTF. This receptor chain uses TRBV5-1 and TRBJ1-2. From the cysteine through the phenylalanine, the CDR3 covers 13 amino acids. No DNA sequence was recorded. The germline V gene yields SGHRS for CDR1 and YFSETQ for CDR2.